These 18 T cell receptor beta chains were sequenced from one sample in a study of monozygotic twins with inflammatory bowel disease. TCRdb reworked the 5' RACE reads into one entry per CDR3 protein, no DNA. The sample is made up of approximately 160,000 distinct CDR3 sequences, and the top ten hold 6.5% to 9% of it. Sequencing was done on a sample of blood. All receptors derive from a human donor with ulcerative colitis or Crohn's disease, or a healthy co-twin of an affected twin (not recorded which).

V is TRBV12-3 or TRBV12-4 and J is TRBJ2-5; the TRBD2 assignment by TCRdb is unverifiable without DNA. The CDR3 has 13 residues. The CDR3 here is CASSFRREETQYF.

The chain links TRBV4-3 to TRBJ1-2; without DNA, the TCRdb call of TRBD1 cannot be checked. The CDR3 consists of 14 residues. CDR1 is LGHNA, CDR2 YSLEER, per germline. CDR3 region: CASSQEGTLSGYTF.

The CDR3 sequence is CAWSVAGVEAFF. The genes are TRBV30 and TRBJ1-1. CDR1 is GTSNPN, CDR2 SVGIG, per germline (reference sequence). This CDR3 spans 12 amino acids.

The V gene is TRBV18, the J gene TRBJ2-5; TCRdb's D call, TRBD1, is unchecked because there is no DNA. The CDR3 has 15 amino acids. Germline CDR1 and CDR2: KGHSH and LQKENI. CDR3 in amino acids: CASSPLQGPQETQYF.

The chain links TRBV5-1 to TRBJ2-2. CDR1 and CDR2 (germline): SGHRS, YFSETQ. There are 15 residues in the CDR3. The CDR3 region is CASSLTQVDTGELFF.

This chain joins TRBV29-1 and TRBJ1-3. This CDR3 spans 14 amino acids. CDR1 is SQVTM, CDR2 ANQGSEA, per germline. CDR3 region: CSVRATGSGNTIYF.

The rearrangement links TRBV27 to TRBJ1-2. The germline V gene has CDR1 MNHEY and CDR2 SMNVEV (reference sequence). CDR3 size: 13 residues. This CDR3 reads CASSPYRYYGYTF.

The chain uses TRBV7-9 and TRBJ1-5; the TCRdb D gene call, TRBD1, has no DNA to confirm it. Per the germline V gene, CDR1 is SEHNR and CDR2 is FQNEAQ (reference sequence). The CDR3 runs to 15 residues. The CDR3 reads CASSLGDSVNQPQHF.

This CDR3 is CASSPRNRGIGNNEQFF. The J gene is TRBJ2-1, the V gene TRBV18; the D call of TRBD1 rests on TCRdb alone, since no DNA is present to check it. The germline CDR1 and CDR2 sequences are KGHSH and LQKENI. This CDR3 comprises 17 residues.

The chain is built from TRBV7-2 and TRBJ2-1; TCRdb picks TRBD1, but there is no DNA to check that call. CDR1 and CDR2 (germline): SGHTA, FQGNSA. The CDR3 extends over 16 amino acids. This CDR3 is CASSLAGGGGYNEQFF.

This chain connects TRBV6-2 or TRBV6-3 to TRBJ1-4; the TCRdb call, TRBD1, lacks DNA for checking. Germline V gives CDR1 MNHEY, CDR2 SVGEGT. The CDR3 has 18 amino acids. CDR3: CASSVPGTGAPPKEKLFF.

The chain has TRBV5-1 and TRBJ2-1; TCRdb picks TRBD1, but there is no DNA to check that call. The CDR3 consists of 12 residues. The V gene's germline CDR1 is SGHRS and CDR2 YFSETQ. CDR3 sequence reads: CATTGGEDEQFF.

The CDR3 sequence: CSAREIGRGNEKLFF. This chain joins TRBV20-1 and TRBJ1-4; TCRdb calls TRBD1, which cannot be checked without DNA. This CDR3 is 15 amino acids long. Germline V gene sequence: CDR1 DFQATT, CDR2 SNEGSKA (reference sequence).

The genes are TRBV6-1 and TRBJ2-2. The length of the CDR3 is 14 residues. Germline V gene data show CDR1 as MNHNS and CDR2 as SASEGT. The CDR3 reads CASSGILGTGELFF.

The chain carries TRBV5-1 and TRBJ2-2; TCRdb's D gene call, TRBD1, goes unchecked for lack of DNA. The CDR3 loop spans 15 amino acids. CDR1 is SGHRS, CDR2 YFSETQ, per germline. The CDR3 region is CASSYTGQNTGELFF. The full variable domain, in which reference TRBV5-1 and TRBJ2-2 provide the parts outside the CDR3, is KAGVTQTPRYLIKTRGQQVTLSCSPISGHRSVSWYQQTPGQGLQFLFEYFSETQRNKGNFPGRFSGRQFSNSRSEMNVSTLELGDSALYLCASSYTGQNTGELFFGEGSRLTVL.

V usage is TRBV20-1 and J usage is TRBJ2-7. The germline CDR1 and CDR2 sequences are DFQATT and SNEGSKA (reference sequence). This CDR3 has 12 residues. CDR3 protein: CSAPWDSYEQYF.

This chain joins TRBV10-1 and TRBJ2-7. The V gene's germline CDR1 is WNHNN and CDR2 SYGVQD (reference sequence). This CDR3 region has 11 residues. The CDR3 spells CASSDLYEQYF.

J is TRBJ1-4 and V is TRBV7-6; without DNA, the TCRdb call of TRBD1 cannot be checked. The CDR3 is 16 amino acids. Germline CDR1 is SGHVS and CDR2 is FNYEAQ. This CDR3 reads CASTTPRLATNEKLFF.